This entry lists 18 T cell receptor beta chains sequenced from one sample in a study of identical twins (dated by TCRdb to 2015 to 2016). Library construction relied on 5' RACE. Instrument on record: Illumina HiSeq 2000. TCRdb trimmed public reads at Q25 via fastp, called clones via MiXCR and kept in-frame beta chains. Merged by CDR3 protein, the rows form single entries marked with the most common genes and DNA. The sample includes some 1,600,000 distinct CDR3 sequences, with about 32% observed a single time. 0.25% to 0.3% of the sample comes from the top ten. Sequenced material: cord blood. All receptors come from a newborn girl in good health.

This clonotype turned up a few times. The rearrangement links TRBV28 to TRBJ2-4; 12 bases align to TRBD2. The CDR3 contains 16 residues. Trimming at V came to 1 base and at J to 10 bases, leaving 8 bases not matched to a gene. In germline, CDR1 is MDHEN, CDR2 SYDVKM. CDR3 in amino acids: CASSLFASGRAGIQYF. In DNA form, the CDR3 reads TGTGCCAGCAGTTTATTCGCTAGCGGGAGGGCCGGGATTCAGTACTTC.

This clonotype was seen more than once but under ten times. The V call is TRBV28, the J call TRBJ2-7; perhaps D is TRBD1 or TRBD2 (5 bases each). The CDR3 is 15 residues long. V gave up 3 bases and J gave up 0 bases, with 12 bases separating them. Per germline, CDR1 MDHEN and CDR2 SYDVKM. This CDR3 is CASSFTGASSYEQYF. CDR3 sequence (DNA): TGTGCCAGCAGTTTTACCGGGGCCAGCTCCTACGAGCAGTACTTC.

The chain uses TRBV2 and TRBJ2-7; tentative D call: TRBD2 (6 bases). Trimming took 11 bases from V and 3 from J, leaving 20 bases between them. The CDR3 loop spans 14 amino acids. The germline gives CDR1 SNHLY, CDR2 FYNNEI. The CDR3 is CARGVVHSGYEQYF. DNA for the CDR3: TGTGCCCGCGGGGTGGTCCATTCGGGCTACGAGCAGTACTTC. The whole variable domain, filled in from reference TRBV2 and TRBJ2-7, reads EPEVTQTPSHQVTQMGQEVILRCVPISNHLYFYWYRQILGQKVEFLVSFYNNEISEKSEIFDDQFSVERPDGSNFTLKIRSTKLEDSAMYFCARGVVHSGYEQYFGPGTRLTVT.

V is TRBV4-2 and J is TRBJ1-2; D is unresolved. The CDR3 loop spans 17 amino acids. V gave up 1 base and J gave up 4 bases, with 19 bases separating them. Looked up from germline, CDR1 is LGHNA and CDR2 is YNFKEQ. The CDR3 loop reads CASSQAPTRVAVYGYTF. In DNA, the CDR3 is TGTGCCAGCAGCCAAGCTCCAACTCGAGTGGCAGTCTATGGCTACACCTTC.

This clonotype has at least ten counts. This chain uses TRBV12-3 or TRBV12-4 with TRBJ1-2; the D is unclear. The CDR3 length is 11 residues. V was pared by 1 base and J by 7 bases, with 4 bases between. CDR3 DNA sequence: TGTGCCAGCAGTTTAGTCCGTGGCTACACCTTC. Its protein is CASSLVRGYTF.

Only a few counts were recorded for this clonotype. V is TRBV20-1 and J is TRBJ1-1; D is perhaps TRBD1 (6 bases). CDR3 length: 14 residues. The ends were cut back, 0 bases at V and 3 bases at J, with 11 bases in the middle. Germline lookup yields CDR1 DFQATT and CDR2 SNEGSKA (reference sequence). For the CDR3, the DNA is TGCAGTGCTAGAGATGGGGGGGGGCACACTGAAGCTTTCTTT. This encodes CSARDGGGHTEAFF.

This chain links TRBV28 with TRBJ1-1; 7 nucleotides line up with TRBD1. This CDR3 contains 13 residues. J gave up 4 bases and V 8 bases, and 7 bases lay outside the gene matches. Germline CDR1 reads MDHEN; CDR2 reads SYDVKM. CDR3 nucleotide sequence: TGTGCCAGCGTGAGACAGGGCCCCACTGAAGCTTTCTTT. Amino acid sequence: CASVRQGPTEAFF.

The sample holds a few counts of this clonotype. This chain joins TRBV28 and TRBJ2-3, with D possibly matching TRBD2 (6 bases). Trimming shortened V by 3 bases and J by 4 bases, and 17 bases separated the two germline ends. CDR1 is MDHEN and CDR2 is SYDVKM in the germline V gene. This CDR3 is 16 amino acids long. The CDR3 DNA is TGTGCCAGCAGTTTTGCCGAGCGGGTGGGTCCAGATACGCAGTATTTT. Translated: CASSFAERVGPDTQYF.

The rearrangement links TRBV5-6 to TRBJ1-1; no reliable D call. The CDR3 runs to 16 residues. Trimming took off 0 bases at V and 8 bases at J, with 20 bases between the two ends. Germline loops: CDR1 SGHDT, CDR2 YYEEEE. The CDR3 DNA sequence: TGTGCCAGCAGCTTGGTTCCCCTTAAGGACCGACCAGAAGCTTTCTTT. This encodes CASSLVPLKDRPEAFF.

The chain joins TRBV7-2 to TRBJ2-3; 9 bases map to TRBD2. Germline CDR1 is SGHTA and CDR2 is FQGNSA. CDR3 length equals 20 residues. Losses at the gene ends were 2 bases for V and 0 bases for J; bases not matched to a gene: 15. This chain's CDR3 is CASSLRSAGGLTLSTDTQYF. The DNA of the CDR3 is TGTGCCAGCAGCTTAAGGAGTGCGGGGGGGCTAACTCTTAGCACAGATACGCAGTATTTT.

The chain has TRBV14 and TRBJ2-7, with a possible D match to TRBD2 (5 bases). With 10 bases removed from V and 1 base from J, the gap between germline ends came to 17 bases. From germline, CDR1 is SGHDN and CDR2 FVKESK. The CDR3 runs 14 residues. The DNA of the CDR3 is TGTGCCACCACACCTTTAGGGAGTTCCTACGAGCAGTACTTC. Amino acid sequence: CATTPLGSSYEQYF.

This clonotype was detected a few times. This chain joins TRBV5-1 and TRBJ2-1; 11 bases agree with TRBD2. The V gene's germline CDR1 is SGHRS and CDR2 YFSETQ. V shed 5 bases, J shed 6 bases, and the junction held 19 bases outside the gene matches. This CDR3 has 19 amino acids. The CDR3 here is CASRPGLAGAIGDTNEQFF. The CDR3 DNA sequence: TGCGCCAGCAGACCCGGACTAGCGGGCGCAATAGGGGATACCAATGAGCAGTTCTTC.

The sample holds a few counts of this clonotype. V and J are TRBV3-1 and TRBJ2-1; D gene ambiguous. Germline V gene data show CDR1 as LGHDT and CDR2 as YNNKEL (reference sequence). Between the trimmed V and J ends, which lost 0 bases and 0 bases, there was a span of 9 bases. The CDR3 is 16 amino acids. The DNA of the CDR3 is TGTGCCAGCAGCCAAGATCGCCTGAGCTCCTACAATGAGCAGTTCTTC. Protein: CASSQDRLSSYNEQFF.

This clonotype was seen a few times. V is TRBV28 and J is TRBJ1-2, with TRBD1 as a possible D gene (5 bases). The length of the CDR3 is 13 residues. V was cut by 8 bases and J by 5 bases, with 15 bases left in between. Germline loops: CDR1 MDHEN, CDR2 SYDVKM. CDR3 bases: TGTGCCAGCTTCTGGGAGCAGGGATATGGCTACACCTTC. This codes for CASFWEQGYGYTF.

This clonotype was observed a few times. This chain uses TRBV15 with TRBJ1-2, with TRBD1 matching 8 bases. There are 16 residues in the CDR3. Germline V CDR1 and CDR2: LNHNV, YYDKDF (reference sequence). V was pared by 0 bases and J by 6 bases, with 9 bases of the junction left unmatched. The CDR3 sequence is CATSREAAGGANGYTF. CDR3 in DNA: TGTGCCACCAGCAGAGAGGCCGCAGGGGGCGCGAATGGCTACACCTTC.

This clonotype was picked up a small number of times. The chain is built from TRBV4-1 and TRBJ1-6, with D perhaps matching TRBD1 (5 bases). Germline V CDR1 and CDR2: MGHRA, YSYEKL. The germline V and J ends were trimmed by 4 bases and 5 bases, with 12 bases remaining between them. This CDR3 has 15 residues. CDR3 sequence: CASSLAGTHNSPLHF. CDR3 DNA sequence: TGCGCCAGCAGCCTTGCCGGGACCCATAATTCACCCCTCCACTTT.

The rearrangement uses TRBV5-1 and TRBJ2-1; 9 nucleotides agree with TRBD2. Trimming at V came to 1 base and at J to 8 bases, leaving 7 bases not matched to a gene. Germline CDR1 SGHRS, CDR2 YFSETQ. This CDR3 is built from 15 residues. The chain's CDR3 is CASSLFGGGADEQFF. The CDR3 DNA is TGCGCCAGCAGCTTGTTCGGCGGGGGGGCCGATGAGCAGTTCTTC.

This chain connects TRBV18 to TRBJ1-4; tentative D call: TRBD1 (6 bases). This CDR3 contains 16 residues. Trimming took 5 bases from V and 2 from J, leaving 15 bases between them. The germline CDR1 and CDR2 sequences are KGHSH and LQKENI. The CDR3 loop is CASSTLQGATNEKLFF. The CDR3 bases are TGTGCCAGCTCAACCCTACAGGGTGCGACTAATGAAAAACTGTTTTTT. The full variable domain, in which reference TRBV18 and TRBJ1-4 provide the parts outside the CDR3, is NAGVMQNPRHLVRRRGQEARLRCSPMKGHSHVYWYRQLPEEGLKFMVYLQKENIIDESGMPKERFSAEFPKEGPSILRIQQVVRGDSAAYFCASSTLQGATNEKLFFGSGTQLSVL.